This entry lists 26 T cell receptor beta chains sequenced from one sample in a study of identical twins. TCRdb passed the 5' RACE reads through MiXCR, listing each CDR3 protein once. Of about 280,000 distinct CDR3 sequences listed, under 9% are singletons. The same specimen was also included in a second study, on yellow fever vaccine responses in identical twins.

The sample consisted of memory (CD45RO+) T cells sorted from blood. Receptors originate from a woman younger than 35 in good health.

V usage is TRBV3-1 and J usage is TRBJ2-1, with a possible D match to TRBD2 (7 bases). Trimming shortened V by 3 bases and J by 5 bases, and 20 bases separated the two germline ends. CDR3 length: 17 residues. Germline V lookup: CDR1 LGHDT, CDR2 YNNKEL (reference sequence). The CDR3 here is CASSHMWGGGSNNEQFF. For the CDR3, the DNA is TGTGCCAGCAGCCACATGTGGGGGGGGGGCTCAAACAATGAGCAGTTCTTC.

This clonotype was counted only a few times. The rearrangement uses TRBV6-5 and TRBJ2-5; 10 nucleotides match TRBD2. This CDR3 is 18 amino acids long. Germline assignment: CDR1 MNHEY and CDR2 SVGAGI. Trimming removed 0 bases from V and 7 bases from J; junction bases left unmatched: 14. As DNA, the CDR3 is TGTGCCAGCAGTTACTCGGAATTGGGTCTAGCGGGAGTGGGGACCCAGTACTTC. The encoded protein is CASSYSELGLAGVGTQYF.

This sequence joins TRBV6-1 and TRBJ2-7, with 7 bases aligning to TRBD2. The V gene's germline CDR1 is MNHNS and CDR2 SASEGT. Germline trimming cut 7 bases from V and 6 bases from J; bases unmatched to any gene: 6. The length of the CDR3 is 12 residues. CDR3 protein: CASISSGGEQYF. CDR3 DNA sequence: TGTGCCAGCATCTCTTCGGGGGGCGAGCAGTACTTC.

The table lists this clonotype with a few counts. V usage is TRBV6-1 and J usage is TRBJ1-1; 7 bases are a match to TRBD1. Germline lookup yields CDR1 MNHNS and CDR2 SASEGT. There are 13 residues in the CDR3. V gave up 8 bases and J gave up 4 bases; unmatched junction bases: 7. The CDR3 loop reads CASAKGAFTEAFF. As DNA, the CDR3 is TGTGCCAGCGCTAAGGGGGCCTTCACTGAAGCTTTCTTT.

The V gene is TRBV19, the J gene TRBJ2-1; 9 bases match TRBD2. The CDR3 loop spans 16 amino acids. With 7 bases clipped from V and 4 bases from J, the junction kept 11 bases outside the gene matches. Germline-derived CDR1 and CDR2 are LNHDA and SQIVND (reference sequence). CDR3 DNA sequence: TGTGCCAGTACCCCCGTTGGAGCGGGGGGTTACAATGAGCAGTTCTTC. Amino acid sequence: CASTPVGAGGYNEQFF.

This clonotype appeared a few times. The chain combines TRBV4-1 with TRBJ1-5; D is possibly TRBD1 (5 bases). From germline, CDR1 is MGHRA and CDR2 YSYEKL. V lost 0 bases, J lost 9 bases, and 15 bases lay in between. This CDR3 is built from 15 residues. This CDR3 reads CASSQDRGPRRPQHF. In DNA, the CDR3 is TGCGCCAGCAGCCAAGATCGGGGCCCCCGGAGGCCCCAGCATTTT.

The CDR3 spells CASSVGTGGTNEKLFF. The CDR3, as DNA: TGTGCCAGCAGCGTTGGGACAGGGGGGACTAATGAAAAACTGTTTTTT. The chain combines TRBV7-9 with TRBJ1-4; 11 positions match TRBD1. Germline V gene sequence: CDR1 SEHNR, CDR2 FQNEAQ (reference sequence). The ends lost 5 bases at V and 2 bases at J; junction bases unmatched: 4. This CDR3 region has 16 residues.

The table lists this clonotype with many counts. The CDR3 DNA sequence: TGCGCCAGCAGCCCCCGTCTCAACACTGAAGCTTTCTTT. It is translated as CASSPRLNTEAFF. The chain joins TRBV5-1 to TRBJ1-1; D gene uncertain. Trimming cost V 4 bases and J 2 bases, with 9 bases left between them. The CDR3 has 13 amino acids. Germline CDR1 and CDR2: SGHRS and YFSETQ.

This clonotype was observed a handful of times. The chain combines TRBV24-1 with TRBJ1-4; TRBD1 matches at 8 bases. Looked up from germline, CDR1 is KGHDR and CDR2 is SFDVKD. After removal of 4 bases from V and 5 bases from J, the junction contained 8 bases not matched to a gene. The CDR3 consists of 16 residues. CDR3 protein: CATSDPGQGGNEKLFF. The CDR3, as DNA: TGTGCCACCAGTGACCCAGGACAGGGAGGGAATGAAAAACTGTTTTTT.

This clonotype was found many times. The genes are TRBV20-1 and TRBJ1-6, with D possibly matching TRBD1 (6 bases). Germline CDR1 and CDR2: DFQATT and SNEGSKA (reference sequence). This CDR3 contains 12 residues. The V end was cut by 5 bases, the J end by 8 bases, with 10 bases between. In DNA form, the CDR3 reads TGCAGTGCTGGCAGGGGCGATTCACCCCTCCACTTT. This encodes CSAGRGDSPLHF.

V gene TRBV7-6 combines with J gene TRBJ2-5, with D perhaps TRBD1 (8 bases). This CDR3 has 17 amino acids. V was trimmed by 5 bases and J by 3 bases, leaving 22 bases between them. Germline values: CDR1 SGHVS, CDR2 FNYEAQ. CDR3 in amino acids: CASSLRLAGTGKETQYF. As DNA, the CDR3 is TGTGCCAGCAGCCTACGACTAGCTGGGACAGGAAAAGAGACCCAGTACTTC. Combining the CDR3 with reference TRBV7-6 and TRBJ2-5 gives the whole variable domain GAGVSQSPRYKVTKRGQDVALRCDPISGHVSLYWYRQALGQGPEFLTYFNYEAQQDKSGLPNDRFSAERPEGSISTLTIQRTEQRDSAMYRCASSLRLAGTGKETQYFGPGTRLLVL.

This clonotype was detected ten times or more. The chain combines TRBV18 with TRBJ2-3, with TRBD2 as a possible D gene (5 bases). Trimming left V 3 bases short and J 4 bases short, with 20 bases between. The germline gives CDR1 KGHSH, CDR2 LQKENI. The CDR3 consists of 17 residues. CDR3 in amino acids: CASSPGRWTVASDTQYF. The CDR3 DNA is TGTGCCAGCTCACCCGGGCGGTGGACTGTAGCGTCAGATACGCAGTATTTT.

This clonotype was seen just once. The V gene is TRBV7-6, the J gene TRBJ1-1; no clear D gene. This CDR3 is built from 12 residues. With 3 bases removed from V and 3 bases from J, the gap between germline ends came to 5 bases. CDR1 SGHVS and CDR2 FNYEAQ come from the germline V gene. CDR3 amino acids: CASSFLHTEAFF. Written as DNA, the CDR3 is TGTGCCAGCAGCTTTTTACACACTGAAGCTTTCTTT.

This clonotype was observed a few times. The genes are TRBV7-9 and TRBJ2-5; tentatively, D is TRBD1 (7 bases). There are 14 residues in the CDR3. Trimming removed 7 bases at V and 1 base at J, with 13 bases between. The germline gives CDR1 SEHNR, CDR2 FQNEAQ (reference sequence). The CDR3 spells CASTKQGGQETQYF. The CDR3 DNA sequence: TGTGCCAGCACCAAGCAGGGGGGCCAAGAGACCCAGTACTTC.

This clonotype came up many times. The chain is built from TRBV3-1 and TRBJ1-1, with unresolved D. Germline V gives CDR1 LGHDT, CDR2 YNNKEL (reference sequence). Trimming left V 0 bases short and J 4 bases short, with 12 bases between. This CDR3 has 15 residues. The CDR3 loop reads CASSQDQRAGTEAFF. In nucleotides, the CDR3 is TGTGCCAGCAGCCAAGACCAACGGGCAGGCACTGAAGCTTTCTTT.

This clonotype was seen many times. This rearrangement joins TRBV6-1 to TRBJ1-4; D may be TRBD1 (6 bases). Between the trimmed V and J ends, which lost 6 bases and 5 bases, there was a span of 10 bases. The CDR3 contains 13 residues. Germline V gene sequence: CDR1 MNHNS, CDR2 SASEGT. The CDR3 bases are TGTGCCAGCAGCCCGACAGGAAATGAAAAACTGTTTTTT. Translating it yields CASSPTGNEKLFF.

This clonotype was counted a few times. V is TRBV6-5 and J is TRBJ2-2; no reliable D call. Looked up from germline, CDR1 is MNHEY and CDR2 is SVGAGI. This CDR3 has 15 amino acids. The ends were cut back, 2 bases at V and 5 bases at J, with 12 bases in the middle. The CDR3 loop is CASSYAPMVTGELFF. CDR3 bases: TGTGCCAGCAGTTACGCGCCTATGGTAACCGGGGAGCTGTTTTTT.

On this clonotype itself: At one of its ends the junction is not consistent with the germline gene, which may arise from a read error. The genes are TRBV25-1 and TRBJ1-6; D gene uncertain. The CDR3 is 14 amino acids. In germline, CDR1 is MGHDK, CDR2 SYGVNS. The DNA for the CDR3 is TGTGCCAGCGTGTCTAGCTCCTATAATTCACCCCCCCACTTT. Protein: CASVSSSYNSPPHF.

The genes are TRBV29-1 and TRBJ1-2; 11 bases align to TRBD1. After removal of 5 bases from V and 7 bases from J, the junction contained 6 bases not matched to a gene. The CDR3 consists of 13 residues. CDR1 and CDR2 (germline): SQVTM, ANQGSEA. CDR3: CSVPGQGACGYTF. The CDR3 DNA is TGCAGCGTTCCCGGACAGGGGGCCTGTGGCTACACCTTC.

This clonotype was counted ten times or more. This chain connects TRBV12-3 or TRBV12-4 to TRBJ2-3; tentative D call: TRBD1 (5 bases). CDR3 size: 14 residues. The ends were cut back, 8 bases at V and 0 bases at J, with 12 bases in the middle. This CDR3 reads CASAKGPSTDTQYF. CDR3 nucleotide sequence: TGTGCCAGCGCCAAGGGGCCTAGCACAGATACGCAGTATTTT.

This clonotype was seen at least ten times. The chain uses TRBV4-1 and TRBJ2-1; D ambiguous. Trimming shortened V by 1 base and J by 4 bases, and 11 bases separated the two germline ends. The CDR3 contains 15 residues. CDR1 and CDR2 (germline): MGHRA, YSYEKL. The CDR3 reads CASSQGVWGYNEQFF. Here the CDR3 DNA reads TGCGCCAGCAGCCAAGGGGTTTGGGGTTACAATGAGCAGTTCTTC.

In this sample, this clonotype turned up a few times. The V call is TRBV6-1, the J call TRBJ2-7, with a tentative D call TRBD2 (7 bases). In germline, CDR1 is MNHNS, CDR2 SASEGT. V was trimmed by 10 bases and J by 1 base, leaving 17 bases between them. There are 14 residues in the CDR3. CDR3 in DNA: TGTGCCACTTGGGAGGGGGTAGAATCCTACGAGCAGTACGTC. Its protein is CATWEGVESYEQYV.

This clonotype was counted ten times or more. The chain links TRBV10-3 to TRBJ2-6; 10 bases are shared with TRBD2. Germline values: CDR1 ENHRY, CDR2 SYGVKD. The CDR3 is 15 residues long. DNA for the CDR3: TGTGCGACCGGGACTAGCGACTCTGGGGCCAACGTCCTGACTTTC. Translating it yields CATGTSDSGANVLTF.

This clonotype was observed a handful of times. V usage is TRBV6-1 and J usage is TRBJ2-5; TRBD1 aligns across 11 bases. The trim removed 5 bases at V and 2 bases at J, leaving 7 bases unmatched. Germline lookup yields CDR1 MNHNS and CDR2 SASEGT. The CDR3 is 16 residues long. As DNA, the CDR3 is TGTGCCAGCAGTCCCCTAGGACAGGGGGCACAAGAGACCCAGTACTTC. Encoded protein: CASSPLGQGAQETQYF.

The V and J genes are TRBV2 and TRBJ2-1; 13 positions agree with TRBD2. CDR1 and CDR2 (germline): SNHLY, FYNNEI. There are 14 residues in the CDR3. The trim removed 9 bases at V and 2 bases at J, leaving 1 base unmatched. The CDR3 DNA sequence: TGTGCCAGGGGACTAGCGGGAACCTACAATGAGCAGTTCTTC. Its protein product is CARGLAGTYNEQFF.

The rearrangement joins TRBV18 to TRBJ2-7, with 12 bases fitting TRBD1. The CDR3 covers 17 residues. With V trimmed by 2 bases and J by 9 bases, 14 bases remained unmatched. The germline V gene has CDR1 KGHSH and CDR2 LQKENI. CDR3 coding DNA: TGTGCCAGCTCACCAACTGTACCGGGACAGGGGGCGCGGGGGCAGTACTTC. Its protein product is CASSPTVPGQGARGQYF.